This TCR beta chain was observed in a study of T cells in Graves' hyperthyroidism and ophthalmopathy. Study results and caveats: Most clonotypes that expanded in the thyroid above 0.001 also showed up in blood. The authors' 13 V-J model separated ophthalmopathy from stable hyperthyroidism. Ophthalmopathy was predicted by the model a median of about six months ahead of onset.

Of note for this clonotype: Its antigen is not known. This CDR3 is missing its conserved last phenylalanine or tryptophan, likely due to a read error.

Template material for amplifying TCR beta CDR3 regions consisted of RNA transcripts. Carried out on the TCR CDR3, a first-round RT-PCR used the HTBI primer set. From the multiplex PCR reads, TCRdb called clonotypes with MiXCR, one entry per CDR3 protein. The table includes 550,000 to 700,000 distinct CDR3 sequences, about 43% detected once. Trimming took off 0 bases at V and 14 bases at J, with 8 bases between the two ends. Germline assignment: CDR1 DFQATT and CDR2 SNEGSKA (reference sequence). CDR3 length: 11 amino acids. Every diagnosis used clinical symptoms, serum thyroxine and TRAb, thyroid ultrasound and orbital computed tomography.

This chain uses TRBV20-1 with TRBJ1-6, with D possibly matching TRBD1 (5 bases). Sequenced input: peripheral blood or thyroid tissue (not recorded which). This TCR derives from an adult woman with Graves' disease, either hyperthyroidism or ophthalmopathy (not recorded which). In nucleotides, the CDR3 is TGCAGTGCTAGAGAGGGGGGATCCCTCCACTCT. Its protein product is CSAREGGSLHS.